Shown below are 13 T cell receptor beta chains from a single sample sequenced in a study of control samples from healthy donors and cancer patients. TCRdb's copy holds only in-frame clones and misses some; the assay was immunoSEQ multiplex PCR. The profile shows 70,000 to 100,000 clones, around 90% of them singletons. The sequenced material came from PBMCs. These receptors were collected from a woman aged 60-75 years with head and neck cancer.

The chain carries TRBV11-2 and TRBJ2-7; D uncertain. V was cut by 5 bases and J by 6 bases, with 14 bases left in between. Germline CDR1 and CDR2: SGHAT and FQNNGV. CDR3 length: 13 residues. CDR3 DNA: TGTGCCAGCAGCGTCCGGAGAGTCGGCGAGCAGTACTTC. It specifies CASSVRRVGEQYF.

The rearrangement uses TRBV9 and TRBJ2-7; 9 bases are a match to TRBD1. This CDR3 region has 14 residues. V was pared by 3 bases and J by 4 bases, with 5 bases of the junction left unmatched. Germline V lookup: CDR1 SGDLS, CDR2 YYNGEE. CDR3 protein: CASSESGTGYEQYF. As DNA, the CDR3 is TGTGCCAGCAGCGAATCCGGGACAGGGTACGAGCAGTACTTC.

The chain has TRBV2 and TRBJ1-3, with 9 nucleotides matching TRBD1. The CDR3 length is 16 residues. The germline V gene encodes CDR1 SNHLY and CDR2 FYNNEI. V shed 6 bases and J 0 bases; nucleotides not matched to a gene: 6. The CDR3 sequence is CASRGQGFSSGNTIYF. The CDR3 nucleotides are TGTGCCAGCAGGGGACAGGGATTCAGCTCTGGAAACACCATATATTTT.

The rearrangement links TRBV15 to TRBJ2-7; 8 bases agree with TRBD1. The germline V gene encodes CDR1 LNHNV and CDR2 YYDKDF (reference sequence). V gave up 0 bases and J gave up 0 bases; unmatched junction bases: 4. The CDR3 extends over 16 amino acids. The chain's CDR3 is CATSRDPDRVSYEQYF. For the CDR3, the DNA is TGTGCCACCAGCAGAGACCCGGACAGGGTCTCCTACGAGCAGTACTTC. Combining the CDR3 with reference TRBV15 and TRBJ2-7 gives the whole variable domain DAMVIQNPRYQVTQFGKPVTLSCSQTLNHNVMYWYQQKSSQAPKLLFHYYDKDFNNEADTPDNFQSRRPNTSFCFLDIRSPGLGDTAMYLCATSRDPDRVSYEQYFGPGTRLTVT.

This chain connects TRBV6-1 to TRBJ2-1; maybe TRBD1 (5 bases). The CDR3 has 14 residues. V gave up 2 bases and J gave up 0 bases, with 5 bases separating them. From germline, CDR1 is MNHNS and CDR2 SASEGT. Here the CDR3 reads CASSEQGSYNEQFF. The CDR3 nucleotides read TGTGCCAGCAGTGAACAGGGCTCCTACAATGAGCAGTTCTTC.

The rearrangement links TRBV10-1 to TRBJ2-2; D is perhaps TRBD1 (5 bases). Trimming removed 3 bases at V and 6 bases at J, with 11 bases between. Germline V CDR1 and CDR2: WNHNN, SYGVQD (reference sequence). The CDR3 is 14 amino acids. CDR3 region: CASSDARDSGELFF. In nucleotides, the CDR3 is TGCGCCAGCAGTGACGCCAGGGATTCCGGGGAGCTGTTTTTT.

The chain joins TRBV4-1 to TRBJ2-2, with 8 bases lining up with TRBD1. Losses at the gene ends were 4 bases for V and 0 bases for J; bases not matched to a gene: 13. The CDR3 contains 19 residues. In germline, CDR1 is MGHRA, CDR2 YSYEKL. CDR3 sequence (DNA): TGCGCCAGCAGCCGCGGACAGGGTCTATCTATCGCGAACACCGGGGAGCTGTTTTTT. It specifies CASSRGQGLSIANTGELFF.

This rearrangement joins TRBV19 to TRBJ1-5; 10 positions match TRBD1. V lost 4 bases, J lost 6 bases, and 6 bases stayed unmatched. CDR3 length: 15 amino acids. Germline V CDR1 and CDR2: LNHDA, SQIVND (reference sequence). The CDR3 DNA reads as TGTGCCAGTAGTAAAGGACAGGGGGGGATTCAGCCCCAGCATTTT. It translates to CASSKGQGGIQPQHF.

J is TRBJ1-5 and V is TRBV19; a weak D match, TRBD1 (6 bases). The length of the CDR3 is 16 residues. Germline V gene sequence: CDR1 LNHDA, CDR2 SQIVND (reference sequence). V lost 6 bases and J 5 bases, leaving 20 bases between the germline ends. The CDR3 nucleotides are TGTGCCAGTAGGCTGGGGCAGGGGATGGGCCATCAGCCCCAGCATTTT. Translated: CASRLGQGMGHQPQHF. Filled out from reference TRBV19 and TRBJ1-5, the complete variable domain reads DGGITQSPKYLFRKEGQNVTLSCEQNLNHDAMYWYRQDPGQGLRLIYYSQIVNDFQKGDIAEGYSVSREKKESFPLTVTSAQKNPTAFYLCASRLGQGMGHQPQHFGDGTRLSIL.

This chain uses TRBV19 with TRBJ1-1; D is perhaps TRBD1 (5 bases). The CDR3 loop spans 13 amino acids. V was pared by 1 base and J by 3 bases, with 6 bases between. The germline V gene has CDR1 LNHDA and CDR2 SQIVND (reference sequence). CDR3 in amino acids: CASSIVGDTEAFF. The DNA for the CDR3 is TGTGCCAGTAGTATAGTGGGGGACACTGAAGCTTTCTTT. Combining the CDR3 with reference TRBV19 and TRBJ1-1 gives the whole variable domain DGGITQSPKYLFRKEGQNVTLSCEQNLNHDAMYWYRQDPGQGLRLIYYSQIVNDFQKGDIAEGYSVSREKKESFPLTVTSAQKNPTAFYLCASSIVGDTEAFFGQGTRLTVV.

The CDR3 reads CASTVRQGYNSPLHF. In DNA form, the CDR3 reads TGTGCCAGTACCGTCCGACAGGGGTATAATTCACCCCTCCACTTT. The gene calls are TRBV19 and TRBJ1-6; 8 positions agree with TRBD1. V lost 7 bases and J lost 4; bases outside the gene matches: 6. This CDR3 has 15 amino acids. Per germline, CDR1 LNHDA and CDR2 SQIVND (reference sequence).

Here the CDR3 reads CASSLTSGPAQETQYF. The CDR3 DNA follows: TGCGCCAGCAGCCTGACTAGCGGGCCGGCGCAAGAGACCCAGTACTTC. This chain joins TRBV4-1 and TRBJ2-5, with 10 nucleotides matching TRBD2. The V and J ends lost 4 bases and 2 bases, in that order; junction bases with no gene match: 7. Per the germline V gene, CDR1 is MGHRA and CDR2 is YSYEKL. The CDR3 contains 16 residues.

The chain has TRBV5-6 and TRBJ2-7; D remains ambiguous. The V gene's germline CDR1 is SGHDT and CDR2 YYEEEE. The CDR3 consists of 11 residues. Between the trimmed V and J ends, which lost 3 bases and 3 bases, there was a span of 4 bases. The CDR3 region has the DNA TGTGCCAGCAGCTCCTACTACGAGCAGTACTTC. This translates into CASSSYYEQYF.